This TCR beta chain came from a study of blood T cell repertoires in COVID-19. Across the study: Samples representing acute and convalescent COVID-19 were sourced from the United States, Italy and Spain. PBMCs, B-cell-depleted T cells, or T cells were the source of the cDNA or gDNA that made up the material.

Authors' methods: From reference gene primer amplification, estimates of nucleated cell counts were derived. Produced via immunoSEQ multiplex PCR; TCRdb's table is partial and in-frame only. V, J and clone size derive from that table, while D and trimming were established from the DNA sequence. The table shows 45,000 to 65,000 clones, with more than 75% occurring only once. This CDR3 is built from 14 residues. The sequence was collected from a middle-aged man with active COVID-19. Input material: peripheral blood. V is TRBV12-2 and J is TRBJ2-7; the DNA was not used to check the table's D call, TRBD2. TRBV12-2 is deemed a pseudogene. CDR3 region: CASRPVAGAHEQYF. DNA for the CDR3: TGTGCAAGTCGCCCCGTAGCGGGAGCCCACGAGCAGTACTTC.